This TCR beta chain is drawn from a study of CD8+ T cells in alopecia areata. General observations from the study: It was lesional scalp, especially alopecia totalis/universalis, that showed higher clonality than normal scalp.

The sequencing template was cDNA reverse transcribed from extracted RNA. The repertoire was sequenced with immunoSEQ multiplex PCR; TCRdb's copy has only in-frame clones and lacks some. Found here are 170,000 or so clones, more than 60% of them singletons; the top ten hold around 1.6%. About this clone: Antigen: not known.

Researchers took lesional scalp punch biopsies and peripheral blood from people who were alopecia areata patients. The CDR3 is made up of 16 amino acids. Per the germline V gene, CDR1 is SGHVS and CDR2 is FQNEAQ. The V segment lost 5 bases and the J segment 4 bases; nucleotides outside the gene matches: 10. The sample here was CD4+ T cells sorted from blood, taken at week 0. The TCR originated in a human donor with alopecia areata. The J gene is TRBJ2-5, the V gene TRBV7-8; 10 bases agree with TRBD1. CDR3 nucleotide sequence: TGTGCCAGCAGCCTCTTAGTCGGACAGGGGGTAGAGACCCAGTACTTC. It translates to CASSLLVGQGVETQYF. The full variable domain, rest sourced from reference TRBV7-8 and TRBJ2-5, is GAGVSQSPRYKVAKRGQDVALRCDPISGHVSLFWYQQALGQGPEFLTYFQNEAQLDKSGLPSDRFFAERPEGSVSTLKIQRTQQEDSAVYLCASSLLVGQGVETQYFGPGTRLLVL.